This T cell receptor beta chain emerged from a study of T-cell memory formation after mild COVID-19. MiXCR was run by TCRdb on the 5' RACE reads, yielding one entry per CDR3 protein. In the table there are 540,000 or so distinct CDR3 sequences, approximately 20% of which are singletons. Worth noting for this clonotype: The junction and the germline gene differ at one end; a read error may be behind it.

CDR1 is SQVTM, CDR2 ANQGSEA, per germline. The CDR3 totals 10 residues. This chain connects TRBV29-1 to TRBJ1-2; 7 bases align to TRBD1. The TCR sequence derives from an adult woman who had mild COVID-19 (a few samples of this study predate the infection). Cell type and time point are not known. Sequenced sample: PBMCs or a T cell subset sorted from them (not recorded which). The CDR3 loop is CSVYQGEAAF. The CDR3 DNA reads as TGCAGCGTCTATCAGGGGGAAGCGGCGTTC.